This TCR beta chain was identified in a study of CD8 T cells in Susac syndrome. RNA totalling roughly 0.5 to 1 ug underwent reverse transcription with random hexamers. TCRdb re-derived calls from the immunoSEQ multiplex PCR reads in MiXCR, one entry per CDR3 protein. Counted here are 75,000 to 100,000 distinct CDR3 sequences, 95% occurring once; the ten biggest clones make up about 0.45%. This clonotype was observed a single time. Between the trimmed V and J ends, which lost 8 bases and 3 bases, there was a span of 5 bases. The germline V gene encodes CDR1 MNHEY and CDR2 SMNVEV (reference sequence). The CDR3 is made up of 11 amino acids.

This TCR derives from a human donor with Susac syndrome. The V call is TRBV27, the J call TRBJ2-1; D call uncertain. Sequencing was performed on CD8+ T cells from PBMCs. The CDR3 region is CASQYYNEQFF. The CDR3 DNA follows: TGTGCCAGCCAATACTACAATGAGCAGTTCTTC.